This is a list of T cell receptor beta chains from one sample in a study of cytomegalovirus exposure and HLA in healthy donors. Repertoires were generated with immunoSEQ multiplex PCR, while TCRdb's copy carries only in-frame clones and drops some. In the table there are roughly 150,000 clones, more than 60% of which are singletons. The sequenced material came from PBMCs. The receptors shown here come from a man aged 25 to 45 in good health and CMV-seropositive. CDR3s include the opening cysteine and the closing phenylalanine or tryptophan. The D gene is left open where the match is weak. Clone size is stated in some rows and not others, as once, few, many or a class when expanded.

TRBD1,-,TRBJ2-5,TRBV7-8,TGTGCCAGCAGCAATCCGGGACAGAGGTACCAAGAGACCCAGTACTTC,CASSNPGQRYQETQYF
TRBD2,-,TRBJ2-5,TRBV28,TGTGCCAGCAGTTTTGGGGGACTAGCGGGGCCACAGTCCCAGTACTTC,CASSFGGLAGPQSQYF
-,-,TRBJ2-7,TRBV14,TGTGCCAGCAGCCAAGATTACTCGGACAGATTTTCTTCCTACGAGCAGTACTTC,CASSQDYSDRFSSYEQYF
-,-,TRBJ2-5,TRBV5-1,TGCGCCAGCACCCCCGGTGGGGGGGAGACCCAGTACTTC,CASTPGGGETQYF
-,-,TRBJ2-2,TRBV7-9,TGTGCCAGCAGCTTATCTTCTAACACCGGGGAGCTGTTTTTT,CASSLSSNTGELFF
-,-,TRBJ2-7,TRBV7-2,TGTGCCAGCAGCCCCCGACAGATCACTACCCACTACGAGCAGTACTTC,CASSPRQITTHYEQYF
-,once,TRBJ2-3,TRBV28,TGTGCCAGCGCGCGGGCCGCTCAGACGCAGTATTTT,CASARAAQTQYF
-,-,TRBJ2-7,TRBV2,TGTGCCAGCAGAGATGACCCGGGATTCTCCTACGAGCAGTACTTC,CASRDDPGFSYEQYF
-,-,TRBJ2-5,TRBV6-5,TGTGCCAGCAGTTATGATCGGACTGGCGGGACCCAGTACTTC,CASSYDRTGGTQYF
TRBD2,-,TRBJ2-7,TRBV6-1,TGTGCCAGCAGTGAAAGCCTTGGACTAGCGGCCTACTACGAGCAGTACTTC,CASSESLGLAAYYEQYF
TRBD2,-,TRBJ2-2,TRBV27,TGTGCCAGCACGTTAGCGGGAGGTGCCGGGGAGCTGTTTTTT,CASTLAGGAGELFF
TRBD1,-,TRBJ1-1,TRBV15,TGTGCCACCAGCAGAGCCGGGACAGGGGTTACTGAAGCTTTCTTT,CATSRAGTGVTEAFF
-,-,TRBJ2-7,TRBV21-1,TGTGCCAGCCGAATTGGACTAGCGGGTGACGGGGCTTCCTACGAGCAGTACTTC,CASRIGLAGDGASYEQYF
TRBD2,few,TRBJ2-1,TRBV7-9,TGTGCCAGCAGCTTAGAGGGTGGGACTAGCAGATACTACAATGAGCAGTTCTTC,CASSLEGGTSRYYNEQFF
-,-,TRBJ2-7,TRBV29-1,TGCAGCGTCGAATCGGGTCAGTCCTACGAGCAGTACTTC,CSVESGQSYEQYF
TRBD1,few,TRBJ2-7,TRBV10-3,TGTGCCATCAGTGCACCAGTCGGACAGGGGTCCTACGAGCAGTACTTC,CAISAPVGQGSYEQYF
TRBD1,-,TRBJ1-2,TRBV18,TGTGCCAGCTCACCCCAACAGGGGATGAACTATGGCTACACCTTC,CASSPQQGMNYGYTF
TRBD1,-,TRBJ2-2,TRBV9,TGTGCCAGCAGCGTTGCTCCGGGACAGGGGGACACCGGGGAGCTGTCTTTT,CASSVAPGQGDTGELSF
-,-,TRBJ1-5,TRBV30,TGTGCCTGGCGGAGTGGGGCACAATACAATCAGCCCCAGCATTTT,CAWRSGAQYNQPQHF
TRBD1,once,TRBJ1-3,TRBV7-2,TGTGCCAGCACCCCCCGGCAGGGGGCCGGAAACACCATATATTTT,CASTPRQGAGNTIYF
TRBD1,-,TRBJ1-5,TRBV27,TGTGCCAGCAGGGCAGGGGGGCCCATTAGTCAGCCCCAGCATTTT,CASRAGGPISQPQHF
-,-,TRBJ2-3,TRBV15,TGTGCCACCAGCAGAGATTCGGCGGGCGCAGATACGCAGTATTTT,CATSRDSAGADTQYF
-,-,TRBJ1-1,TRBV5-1,TGCGCCAGCAGCTTGGATCAGATTGAAGCTTTCTTT,CASSLDQIEAFF
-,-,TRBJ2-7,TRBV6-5,TGTGCCAGCAAGCGCACAGGCTCCTACGAGCAGTACTTC,CASKRTGSYEQYF
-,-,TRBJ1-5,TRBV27,TGTGCCACCAGGCGGGGGAATCAGCCCCAGCATTTT,CATRRGNQPQHF
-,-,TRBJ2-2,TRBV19,TGTGCCAGTAGTATTTCCGGCACCGGGGAGCTGTTTTTT,CASSISGTGELFF
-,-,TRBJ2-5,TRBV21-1,TGTGCCAGCAGCCTATTCCCATGGCGGCTAGCGGAGAAAGAGACCCAGTACTTC,CASSLFPWRLAEKETQYF
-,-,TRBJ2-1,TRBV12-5,TGTGCTAGTGGTTTGGTAAGAGCCGTTGTCGCGCAGGACTCCTACAATGAGCAGTTCTTC,CASGLVRAVVAQDSYNEQFF
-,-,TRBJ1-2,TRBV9,TGTGCCAGCAGCGCGACTTGGACAGCTAACTATGGCTACACCTTC,CASSATWTANYGYTF
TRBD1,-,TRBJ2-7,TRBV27,TGTGCCAGCAGTACAGGGGGCGCTTCCTACGAGCAGTACTTC,CASSTGGASYEQYF
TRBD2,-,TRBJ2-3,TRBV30,TGTGCCTGGAGAAGCGGGGGGGGCGGTACGCAGTATTTT,CAWRSGGGGTQYF
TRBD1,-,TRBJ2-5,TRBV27,TGTGCCAGCAGTAGGGACAGGGGGGAGTGGGAGCAGTACTTC,CASSRDRGEWEQYF
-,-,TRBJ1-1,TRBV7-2,TGTGCCAGCAGCCCAGACACTGAAGCTTTCTTT,CASSPDTEAFF
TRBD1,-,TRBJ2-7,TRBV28,TGTGCCAGCAGACCCGGGACAGGGTCCTACGAGCAGTACTTC,CASRPGTGSYEQYF
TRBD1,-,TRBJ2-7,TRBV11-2,TGTGCCAGCAGCGTATCCGGGACAGACTACTACGAGCAGTACTTC,CASSVSGTDYYEQYF
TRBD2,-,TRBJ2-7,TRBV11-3,TGTGCCAGCAGCTTACTAGCGGGAGGACCAATTCGCCGCTACGAGCAGTACTTC,CASSLLAGGPIRRYEQYF
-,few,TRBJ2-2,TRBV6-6,TGTGCCAGCAGTCTATCAGAGGTTGCCACCGGGGAGCTGTTTTTT,CASSLSEVATGELFF
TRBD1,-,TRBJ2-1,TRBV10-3,TGTGCCATACTCCAGACAGGGCAATATGAGCAGTTCTTC,CAILQTGQYEQFF
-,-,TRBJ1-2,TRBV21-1,TGTGCCAGCAACCCTGGGGGCCTAAACGACAGGGTGAGGCTAGACTATGGCTACACCTTC,CASNPGGLNDRVRLDYGYTF
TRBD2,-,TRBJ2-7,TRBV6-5,TGTGCCAGCAGACAAGCGGGGGGCCCCTTGGAGCAGTACTTC,CASRQAGGPLEQYF
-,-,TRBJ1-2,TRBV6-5,TGTGCCAGCAGTGAACTTCCGGGAGTTGGCTACACCTTC,CASSELPGVGYTF
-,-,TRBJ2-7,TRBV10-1,TGCGCCAGCAGTGAGTCGAGGGCCGGCGATGAGCAGTACTTC,CASSESRAGDEQYF
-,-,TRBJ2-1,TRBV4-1,TGCGCCAGCACCACGCGAGGGGGTAATGAGCAGTTCTTC,CASTTRGGNEQFF
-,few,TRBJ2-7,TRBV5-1,TGCGCCAGCAGCTTGGAGCTGGTTTTGTCTACTAGTAACGAGCAGTACTTC,CASSLELVLSTSNEQYF
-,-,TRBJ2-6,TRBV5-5,TGTGCCAGCAGAGCGACAGTCCTGGTCCCTGGGGCCAACGTCCTGACTTTC,CASRATVLVPGANVLTF
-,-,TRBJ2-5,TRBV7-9,TGTGCCAGCAGCTTTTCGGAGTCCCAAGAGACCCAGTACTTC,CASSFSESQETQYF
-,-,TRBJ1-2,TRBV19,TGTGCCAGTAGTACGGACATCCTTAACTATGGCTACACCTTC,CASSTDILNYGYTF
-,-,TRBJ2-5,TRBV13,TGTGCCAGCAGCTTAGTCGCAAATAAGGGGGAGACCCAGTACTTC,CASSLVANKGETQYF
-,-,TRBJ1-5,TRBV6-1,TGTGCCAGCAGTGAAGCGCAGGGCAGCGAATGGCCCCAGCATTTT,CASSEAQGSEWPQHF
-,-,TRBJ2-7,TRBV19,TGTGCCAGTAGCTCCGGGGGACTGGACTCCTACGAGCAGTACTTC,CASSSGGLDSYEQYF